This TCR beta chain is drawn from a study of blood T cell repertoires in COVID-19. Study overall: Sources were T cells, B-cell-depleted T cells, or PBMCs; the material itself was cDNA or gDNA.

The V segment lost 6 bases and the J segment 8 bases; nucleotides outside the gene matches: 10. CDR1 and CDR2 (germline): MGHRA, YSYEKL. This CDR3 has 14 residues. The data were produced by immunoSEQ multiplex PCR, yet TCRdb's version contains in-frame clones alone and is incomplete. The sample yields about 300,000 clones, roughly 87% seen once. Sequencing was done on a sample of peripheral blood. This sequence originates from a young man with active or convalescent COVID-19. V usage is TRBV4-1 and J usage is TRBJ1-2; 9 bases map to TRBD1. In nucleotides, the CDR3 is TGCGCCAGCAGTAAGGGACAGGGAATGGTAGGCTACACCTTC. Residues: CASSKGQGMVGYTF.